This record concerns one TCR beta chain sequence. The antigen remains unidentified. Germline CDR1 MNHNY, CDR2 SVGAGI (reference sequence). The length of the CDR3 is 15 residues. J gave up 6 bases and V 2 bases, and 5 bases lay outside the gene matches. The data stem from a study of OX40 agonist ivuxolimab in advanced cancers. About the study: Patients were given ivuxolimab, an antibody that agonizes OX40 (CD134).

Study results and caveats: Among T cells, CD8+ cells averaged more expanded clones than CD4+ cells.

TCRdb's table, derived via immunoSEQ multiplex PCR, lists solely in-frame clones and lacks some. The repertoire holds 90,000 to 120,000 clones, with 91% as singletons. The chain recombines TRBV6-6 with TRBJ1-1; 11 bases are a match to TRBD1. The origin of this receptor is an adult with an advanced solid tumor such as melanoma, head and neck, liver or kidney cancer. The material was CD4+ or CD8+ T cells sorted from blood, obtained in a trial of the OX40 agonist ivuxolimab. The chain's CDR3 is CASSYPGQGGPEAFF. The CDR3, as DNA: TGTGCCAGCAGTTACCCGGGACAGGGGGGGCCTGAAGCTTTCTTT.